A single TCR beta chain is shown here with its context. Its antigen is unidentified. The length of the CDR3 is 15 residues. With V trimmed by 5 bases and J by 3 bases, 4 bases remained unmatched. Germline loops: CDR1 SGHAT, CDR2 FQNNGV. The data originate from a study of vaccination and CD4 T cells after COVID-19. The Oncomine TCR Beta short-read assay was applied to DNA of cultured CD4+ T cells. TCRdb called the PCR reads again in MiXCR, with one record for every CDR3 protein. The top ten clones hold around an eighth of a sample with about 10,000 distinct CDR3 sequences, over 30% of them seen once. The treatment denotes: approximately 9-day PBMC culture with coronavirus spike peptide pools or control peptides (ViraFEST assay). One should note that the unexposed donor's CD4+ T cells were collected before the COVID-19 pandemic (2011-2018).

This receptor was identified in a human donor in good health. The chain uses TRBV11-2 and TRBJ2-2, with 9 nucleotides matching TRBD2. Sequencing was done on a sample of CD4+ T cells from blood, cultured in vitro. The CDR3 sequence: CASSPSGTYTGELFF. CDR3 nucleotides: TGTGCCAGCAGCCCTAGCGGGACCTACACCGGGGAGCTGTTTTTT.